Sequencing of this T cell receptor beta chain was carried out in a study of blood T cell repertoires in COVID-19. Study-wide background: PBMCs, B-cell-depleted T cells, or T cells were the source of the cDNA or gDNA that made up the material.

Clones were read by immunoSEQ multiplex PCR, and TCRdb kept only the in-frame ones, dropping some. The sample has around 60,000 clones; about nine tenths are singletons. The V end was cut by 1 base, the J end by 6 bases, with 9 bases between. CDR1 is LNHNV and CDR2 is YYDKDF in the germline V gene (reference sequence). The CDR3 is 14 amino acids. This receptor was identified in a man aged 60 to 69 with acute or convalescent COVID-19. The sequenced sample consisted of peripheral blood. The chain employs TRBV15 and TRBJ1-4, with a weak D call TRBD1 (5 bases). The CDR3 is CATSRGVGDEKLFF. The CDR3 bases are TGTGCCACCAGCAGAGGTGTAGGGGATGAAAAACTGTTTTTT.